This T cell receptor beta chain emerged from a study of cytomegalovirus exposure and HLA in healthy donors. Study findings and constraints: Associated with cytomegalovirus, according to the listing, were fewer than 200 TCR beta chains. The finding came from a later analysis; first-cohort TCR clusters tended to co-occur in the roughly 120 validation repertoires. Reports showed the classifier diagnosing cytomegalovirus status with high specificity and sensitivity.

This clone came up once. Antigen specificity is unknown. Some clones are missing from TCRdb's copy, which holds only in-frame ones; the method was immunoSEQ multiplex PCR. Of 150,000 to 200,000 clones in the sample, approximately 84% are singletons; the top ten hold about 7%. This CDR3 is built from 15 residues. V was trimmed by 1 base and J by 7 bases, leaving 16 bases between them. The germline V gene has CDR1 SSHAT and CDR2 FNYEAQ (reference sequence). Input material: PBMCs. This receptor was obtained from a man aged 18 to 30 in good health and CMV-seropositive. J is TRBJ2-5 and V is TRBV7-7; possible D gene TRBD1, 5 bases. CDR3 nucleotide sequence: TGTGCCAGCAGCTTAGAGGGGATAGAGGTGGCGACCCAGTACTTC. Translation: CASSLEGIEVATQYF. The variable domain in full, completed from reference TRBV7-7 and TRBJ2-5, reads GAGVSQSPRYKVTKRGQDVTLRCDPISSHATLYWYQQALGQGPEFLTYFNYEAQPDKSGLPSDRFSAERPEGSISTLTIQRTEQRDSAMYRCASSLEGIEVATQYFGPGTRLLVL.